This TCR beta chain was observed in a study of vaccination effects on CD4 cells after COVID-19. Germline values: CDR1 SNHLY, CDR2 FYNNEI. The CDR3 covers 14 residues. Trimming shortened V by 5 bases and J by 4 bases, and 14 bases separated the two germline ends. Sequenced by immunoSEQ multiplex PCR; TCRdb stores in-frame clones only, minus some. The repertoire holds about 71,000 clones, with more than 60% as singletons. In regard to this clone: The antigen is not known.

Following culture for around 10 days, CD4+ T cells were isolated. Participants each got two BNT162b2 or mRNA-1273 vaccine doses. The TCR sequence derives from a human donor who received a COVID-19 vaccine. Sequencing was performed on CD4+ T cells from PBMCs cultured without peptide, taken after COVID-19 vaccination. This chain links TRBV2 with TRBJ1-2; unclear D gene. The CDR3 DNA sequence: TGTGCCAGCAGTTCAGGCCGAGCGTCCTATGGCTACACCTTC. Translated, it gives CASSSGRASYGYTF.